The 27 T cell receptor beta chains in this list originate from one sample, sequenced in a study of shared clonotypes between healthy human individuals. Naivety among CD8 cells was defined by CD45RO negativity and positive CCR7 selection, thereby excluding terminally differentiated effector memory CD45RA+ cells. The method was immunoSEQ multiplex PCR; TCRdb's version includes in-frame clones alone and lacks a portion of them. The sample holds around 1.9 million clones, just over 90% seen once. The sample consisted of naive CD8+ T cells from PBMCs. The receptor source for this set is a man younger than 35 in good health. Some clones in this sample may be carry-over from other donors' samples.

As concerns this clone: This sample also contains other DNA sequences that code for the same CDR3. This rearrangement joins TRBV27 to TRBJ2-7, with D unresolved. Germline V gives CDR1 MNHEY, CDR2 SMNVEV (reference sequence). The germline V and J ends were trimmed by 4 bases and 4 bases, with 5 bases remaining between them. This CDR3 has 11 residues. In nucleotides, the CDR3 is TGTGCCAGCAGTTCGTCATACGAGCAGTACTTC. It encodes CASSSSYEQYF.

The gene calls are TRBV4-3 and TRBJ2-1, with no clear D. The germline CDR1 and CDR2 sequences are LGHNA and YSLEER. Trimming took 0 bases from V and 4 from J, leaving 4 bases between them. This CDR3 comprises 13 residues. The CDR3 bases are TGCGCCAGCAGCCAAGAAGAATACAATGAGCAGTTCTTC. Protein product: CASSQEEYNEQFF.

V is TRBV29-1 and J is TRBJ1-2, with 7 bases lining up with TRBD1. Germline CDR1 reads SQVTM; CDR2 reads ANQGSEA. After removal of 7 bases from V and 3 bases from J, the junction contained 8 bases not matched to a gene. This CDR3 has 13 amino acids. The CDR3 DNA reads as TGCAGCGCAACCACCGGGACAGACTATGGCTACACCTTC. Translated: CSATTGTDYGYTF. The whole variable domain, remainder taken from reference TRBV29-1 and TRBJ1-2, is SAVISQKPSRDICQRGTSLTIQCQVDSQVTMMFWYRQQPGQSLTLIATANQGSEATYESGFVIDKFPISRPNLTFSTLTVSNMSPEDSSIYLCSATTGTDYGYTFGSGTRLTVV.

V and J are TRBV27 and TRBJ1-1; 8 bases map to TRBD1. Germline CDR1 reads MNHEY; CDR2 reads SMNVEV (reference sequence). The CDR3 is 14 amino acids. The J segment lost 4 bases and the V segment lost 6 bases, leaving 7 bases of the junction unmatched. CDR3 sequence reads: CASSPRQGSTEAFF. Written as DNA, the CDR3 is TGTGCCAGCAGCCCTCGACAGGGGAGCACTGAAGCTTTCTTT.

This chain links TRBV7-8 with TRBJ1-1; TRBD1 might be the D (6 bases). The CDR3 sequence is 17 residues long. Germline-derived CDR1 and CDR2 are SGHVS and FQNEAQ. Between the trimmed V and J ends, which lost 1 base and 1 base, there was a span of 16 bases. The chain's CDR3 is CASSLEGDRLGNTEAFF. The CDR3, as DNA: TGTGCCAGCAGCTTAGAGGGAGACAGGCTAGGGAACACTGAAGCTTTCTTT.

This clone was observed once. The V gene is TRBV27, the J gene TRBJ2-7; D is unresolved. CDR3 length: 14 amino acids. With 6 bases removed from V and 0 bases from J, the gap between germline ends came to 12 bases. Germline CDR1 and CDR2: MNHEY and SMNVEV (reference sequence). In DNA, the CDR3 is TGTGCCAGCAGCCCCCCGCGGCCCTCCTACGAGCAGTACTTC. Its protein is CASSPPRPSYEQYF.

The rearrangement joins TRBV28 to TRBJ2-4, with a weak D call TRBD2 (5 bases). This CDR3 region has 16 residues. V gave up 5 bases and J gave up 0 bases, with 14 bases separating them. CDR1 and CDR2 (germline): MDHEN, SYDVKM. In nucleotides, the CDR3 is TGTGCCAGCAGTCCGGTGAGGGCCGTAGCCAAAAACATTCAGTACTTC. This translates into CASSPVRAVAKNIQYF.

This chain connects TRBV7-3 to TRBJ1-5, with TRBD1 as a possible D gene (5 bases). Trimming shortened V by 2 bases and J by 4 bases, and 15 bases separated the two germline ends. Germline V gene data show CDR1 as SGHTA and CDR2 as FQGTGA. The CDR3 extends over 16 amino acids. CDR3 amino acids: CASSLWEGLQNQPQHF. In DNA, the CDR3 is TGTGCCAGCAGCTTATGGGAGGGGCTACAAAATCAGCCCCAGCATTTT. The entire variable domain, with the rest obtained from reference TRBV7-3 and TRBJ1-5, is as follows: GAGVSQTPSNKVTEKGKYVELRCDPISGHTALYWYRQSLGQGPEFLIYFQGTGAADDSGLPNDRFFAVRPEGSVSTLKIQRTERGDSAVYLCASSLWEGLQNQPQHFGDGTRLSIL.

CDR3 bases: TGTGCCACAGCGACAGGGGTCAATCAGCCCCAGCATTTT. This gives the protein CATATGVNQPQHF. This chain connects TRBV15 to TRBJ1-5; the match to TRBD1 covers 8 bases. Germline V gene lookup returns CDR1 LNHNV and CDR2 YYDKDF (reference sequence). CDR3 length: 13 residues. Trimming took 9 bases from V and 3 from J; bases not matched to a gene: 4.

The chain recombines TRBV30 with TRBJ1-3; a possible D gene is TRBD1 (5 bases). Deletions cut 3 bases from V and 0 bases from J, with 18 bases between. Germline V lookup: CDR1 GTSNPN, CDR2 SVGIG (reference sequence). The CDR3 extends over 17 amino acids. The CDR3 protein is CAWRGPGPKSSGNTIYF. CDR3 bases: TGTGCCTGGAGGGGTCCGGGACCGAAGAGCTCTGGAAACACCATATATTTT. Based on the CDR3 plus reference TRBV30 and TRBJ1-3, the full variable domain is SQTIHQWPATLVQPVGSPLSLECTVEGTSNPNLYWYRQAAGRGLQLLFYSVGIGQISSEVPQNLSASRPQDRQFILSSKKLLLSDSGFYLCAWRGPGPKSSGNTIYFGEGSWLTVV.

This sequence joins TRBV5-4 and TRBJ2-2; D is unclear. CDR1 is SGHNT and CDR2 is YYREEE in the germline V gene (reference sequence). Trimming pared 4 bases from V and 3 bases from J, leaving 7 bases between. This CDR3 is 13 amino acids long. This chain's CDR3 is CASSPGYTGELFF. The CDR3 DNA follows: TGTGCCAGCAGCCCCGGTTACACCGGGGAGCTGTTTTTT.

This chain links TRBV27 with TRBJ2-2; TRBD1 agrees at 9 bases. Trimming took 9 bases from V and 0 from J; bases not matched to a gene: 11. The germline gives CDR1 MNHEY, CDR2 SMNVEV (reference sequence). The CDR3 spans 17 residues. In nucleotides, the CDR3 is TGTGCCAGTGTGGACAGGGGTTTTGCGGCGAACACCGGGGAGCTGTTTTTT. This gives the protein CASVDRGFAANTGELFF.

The chain uses TRBV30 and TRBJ2-5, with 7 nucleotides matching TRBD1. Germline assignment: CDR1 GTSNPN and CDR2 SVGIG (reference sequence). Trimming took 0 bases from V and 0 from J; bases not matched to a gene: 7. CDR3 length equals 16 residues. The CDR3 DNA reads TGTGCCTGGAGTGTGATGGGACAGTACTACCAAGAGACCCAGTACTTC. Amino acids: CAWSVMGQYYQETQYF.

The rearrangement links TRBV7-3 to TRBJ2-3; 9 bases agree with TRBD2. The junction had 12 bases not matched to a gene; V was cut back by 6 bases and J by 11 bases. This CDR3 region has 14 residues. CDR1 and CDR2 from the germline V gene are SGHTA and FQGTGA. DNA of the CDR3: TGTGCCAGCAGTCCCATAGGGACTAGCCGGGAGCAGTATTTT. This translates into CASSPIGTSREQYF.

The chain recombines TRBV27 with TRBJ2-7; D is perhaps TRBD1 or TRBD2 (6 bases each). CDR1 is MNHEY, CDR2 SMNVEV, per germline (reference sequence). V was trimmed by 3 bases and J by 3 bases, leaving 15 bases between them. The CDR3 length is 15 residues. CDR3 coding DNA: TGTGCCAGCAGTTTCGGGGGCACTAACTTCTACGAGCAGTACTTC. Amino acid sequence: CASSFGGTNFYEQYF.

The rearrangement joins TRBV5-5 to TRBJ2-7; 9 positions match TRBD1. Losses at the gene ends were 4 bases for V and 0 bases for J; bases not matched to a gene: 5. Germline V gene data show CDR1 as SGHKS and CDR2 as YYEKEE (reference sequence). The CDR3 is made up of 15 amino acids. The CDR3 region is CASSPRDRVSYEQYF. DNA of the CDR3: TGTGCCAGCAGCCCCCGGGACAGGGTCTCCTACGAGCAGTACTTC.

The J gene is TRBJ1-2, the V gene TRBV15, with D hard to call. This CDR3 comprises 15 residues. Germline V gives CDR1 LNHNV, CDR2 YYDKDF (reference sequence). The V end lost 0 bases, the J end lost 7 bases, and 15 bases lay between the germline ends. CDR3 in amino acids: CATSRDLEDLLGYTF. CDR3 in DNA: TGTGCCACCAGCAGAGATCTAGAAGATCTTCTTGGCTACACCTTC.

This clone has just a few counts. The genes are TRBV27 and TRBJ1-5; no clear D. Deletions cut 4 bases from V and 3 bases from J, with 7 bases between. CDR3 length: 13 amino acids. The germline V gene has CDR1 MNHEY and CDR2 SMNVEV (reference sequence). The CDR3 coding sequence is TGTGCCAGCAGTTCTCTCCTCAATCAGCCCCAGCATTTT. Translating gives CASSSLLNQPQHF.

V gene TRBV15 combines with J gene TRBJ2-7, with D maybe TRBD1 (6 bases). V was pared by 3 bases and J by 1 base, with 16 bases between. CDR3 size: 16 residues. CDR1 and CDR2 from the germline V gene are LNHNV and YYDKDF (reference sequence). The CDR3 bases are TGTGCCACCAGCAGTTCGTGGACAGCAAATTCCTACGAGCAGTACTTC. It yields the protein CATSSSWTANSYEQYF.

This clone was seen more than once but under ten times. V gene TRBV6-6 combines with J gene TRBJ1-1; D gene unclear. CDR3 length: 13 residues. Germline V gene data show CDR1 as MNHNY and CDR2 as SVGAGI (reference sequence). The V gene lost 7 bases and the J gene lost 1 base, with 10 bases spanning the gap. In DNA, the CDR3 is TGTGCCAGCAACGATGGCGGGAACACTGAAGCTTTCTTT. It codes for CASNDGGNTEAFF.

This clone has only one observation. This chain links TRBV4-1 with TRBJ1-5; 7 bases agree with TRBD1. Germline V gives CDR1 MGHRA, CDR2 YSYEKL. The V gene end was trimmed by 3 bases and the J gene end by 7 bases; junction bases not matched to a gene: 9. The CDR3 extends over 15 amino acids. The CDR3 here is CASSHNGQAGQPQHF. Here the CDR3 DNA reads TGCGCCAGCAGCCATAATGGACAGGCGGGACAGCCCCAGCATTTT.

Only one count was recorded for this clone. The rearrangement joins TRBV10-1 to TRBJ2-1; a weak D match, TRBD2 (7 bases). V gave up 2 bases and J gave up 4 bases, with 12 bases separating them. The CDR3 covers 15 residues. CDR1 and CDR2 from the germline V gene are WNHNN and SYGVQD (reference sequence). The CDR3 coding sequence is TGCGCCAGCAGTGAGACCGGGGGGCGATACAATGAGCAGTTCTTC. This codes for CASSETGGRYNEQFF.

The V gene is TRBV28, the J gene TRBJ2-1; 8 bases match TRBD2. Germline assignment: CDR1 MDHEN and CDR2 SYDVKM. This CDR3 has 15 amino acids. Losses at the gene ends were 5 bases for V and 4 bases for J; bases not matched to a gene: 7. CDR3 sequence reads: CASSPRTGGYNEQFF. The CDR3 DNA reads as TGTGCCAGCAGTCCTCGGACGGGGGGGTACAATGAGCAGTTCTTC.

The CDR3 protein is CASSLSVGGGGGYTF. In nucleotides, the CDR3 is TGTGCCAGCAGTTTATCGGTCGGAGGGGGAGGGGGCTACACCTTC. The chain joins TRBV27 to TRBJ1-2, with D possibly TRBD1 on 6 matching bases. This CDR3 has 15 residues. Trimming removed 0 bases from V and 8 bases from J, with 16 bases in between. Per the germline V gene, CDR1 is MNHEY and CDR2 is SMNVEV (reference sequence).

This sequence joins TRBV27 and TRBJ2-7, with TRBD1 as a possible D gene (6 bases). This CDR3 region has 15 residues. Per the germline V gene, CDR1 is MNHEY and CDR2 is SMNVEV (reference sequence). With 0 bases removed from V and 1 base from J, the gap between germline ends came to 10 bases. As DNA, the CDR3 is TGTGCCAGCAGTTTATCCGTGGGGGCGTCCTACGAGCAGTACTTC. Translation: CASSLSVGASYEQYF.

V gene TRBV2 combines with J gene TRBJ1-4; 8 bases are shared with TRBD1. The CDR3 covers 14 residues. The ends lost 6 bases at V and 6 bases at J; junction bases unmatched: 6. Germline V lookup: CDR1 SNHLY, CDR2 FYNNEI. CDR3: CASRETGADEKLFF. CDR3 DNA: TGTGCCAGCAGGGAGACAGGGGCGGATGAAAAACTGTTTTTT.

The chain has TRBV28 and TRBJ2-7, with D perhaps given as TRBD1 or TRBD2 (5 bases each). Between the trimmed V and J ends, which lost 6 bases and 0 bases, there was a span of 12 bases. The germline V gene encodes CDR1 MDHEN and CDR2 SYDVKM. There are 14 residues in the CDR3. The CDR3 loop reads CASRLGPISYEQYF. As DNA, the CDR3 is TGTGCCAGCAGACTGGGACCCATCTCCTACGAGCAGTACTTC.